The clone carrying this T cell receptor beta chain was seen a single time. In the original workflow: Cell counts per sample came from amplifying reference gene primers. Clones were read by immunoSEQ multiplex PCR, and TCRdb kept only the in-frame ones, dropping some. That table gives V, J and clone size, and the DNA gave D and trimming. The profile covers 15,000 to 20,000 clones, with about 82% appearing a single time and 60% to 65% taken by the ten largest. This sample was included in a study of blood T cell repertoires in COVID-19. Across the whole study: Some COVID-19 samples were acute and others convalescent; all came from the United States, Italy and Spain. T cells, B-cell-depleted T cells, or PBMCs provided the cDNA or gDNA that served as material.

The germline gives CDR1 SGHTA, CDR2 FQGNSA. This CDR3 has 15 amino acids. Trimming took 5 bases from V and 1 from J; bases not matched to a gene: 3. The V call is TRBV7-2, the J call TRBJ2-5; 11 bases are a match to TRBD1. Sequencing was carried out using peripheral blood. The clonotype comes from a man older than 75 with acute or convalescent COVID-19. As DNA, the CDR3 is TGTGCCAGCAGCGTCGGGACAGGGGGCCAAGAGACCCAGTACTTC. This gives the protein CASSVGTGGQETQYF.